Below, 32 T cell receptor beta chains from the same sample are listed, as sequenced in a study of T-cell reconstitution after alpha-beta-depleted transplantation in children (dated by TCRdb to 2016 to 2017). The label giving this sample's treatment or condition can be read as: allogeneic hematopoietic cell transplantation with graft depleted of TCRalphabeta T cells and CD19 B cells. Library preparation used PCR. TCRdb lists the instrument as Illumina HiSeq 2500. TCR library preparation used molecular barcoding, with unique molecular identifiers applied to normalize quantification of the TCRbeta repertoire. In-frame beta chains were kept once TCRdb had trimmed the public reads at Q25 with fastp and called clones with MiXCR. Rows are combined by CDR3 protein, so each entry shows the most common genes and DNA. In this sample the table shows some 600,000 distinct CDR3 sequences, over 10% of which occur a single time. Of the sample, over 2% is held by the ten largest clones.

Here the sequenced sample was PBMCs, mostly from graft donor cells, taken 360 days after TCRalphabeta/CD19-depleted stem cell transplant. All receptors come from a male patient younger than 18 who had a stem cell transplant for acute myeloid leukemia, so the T cells may come from the graft donor.

This clonotype was observed a few times. A read error may account for a junction end that differs from germline. The V and J genes are TRBV7-2 and TRBJ2-3; 8 bases are shared with TRBD2. There are 15 residues in the CDR3. The germline V gene encodes CDR1 SGHTA and CDR2 FQGNSA. The CDR3 DNA follows: TGTGCCAGCAGCTTAGAGGATTTCGGGACTAGTCCCCGGGGTTTT. It encodes CASSLEDFGTSPRGF.

The rearrangement joins TRBV28 to TRBJ1-1; D is possibly TRBD1 (5 bases). Germline values: CDR1 MDHEN, CDR2 SYDVKM. The CDR3 is 14 residues long. V lost 6 bases and J lost 4, with 15 bases in between. Here the CDR3 DNA reads TGTGCCAGCAGCGAATCCGGGGGAGGCACTGAAGCTTTCTTT. Amino acid sequence: CASSESGGGTEAFF.

This clonotype was seen many times. The gene calls are TRBV6-2 or TRBV6-3 and TRBJ2-7, with 8 bases identical to TRBD2. CDR1 is MNHEY and CDR2 is SVGEGT in the germline V gene. The CDR3 contains 14 residues. The V segment lost 6 bases and the J segment 5 bases; nucleotides outside the gene matches: 9. The CDR3 here is CASSLLAAQNEQYF. The CDR3 nucleotides read TGTGCCAGCAGCTTACTAGCGGCTCAAAACGAGCAGTACTTC.

There are a few counts of this clonotype. This chain uses TRBV14 with TRBJ1-1, with 9 positions matching TRBD1. Germline V gene lookup returns CDR1 SGHDN and CDR2 FVKESK. Trimming cost V 4 bases and J 3 bases; bases outside gene matches: 6. This CDR3 region has 15 residues. The CDR3, as DNA: TGTGCCAGCAGCCGTCGGACAGGGGCCTACACTGAAGCTTTCTTT. Protein sequence: CASSRRTGAYTEAFF.

This chain connects TRBV28 to TRBJ1-1; D is unclear. CDR1 and CDR2 (germline): MDHEN, SYDVKM. Trimming cost V 1 base and J 10 bases, with 13 bases left between them. The CDR3 length is 13 residues. Here the CDR3 DNA reads TGTGCCAGCAGTTTATCCCACCAACGAAGAGCTTTCTTT. Translation gives CASSLSHQRRAFF.

The chain couples TRBV20-1 to TRBJ2-1; D is ambiguous. Germline-derived CDR1 and CDR2 are DFQATT and SNEGSKA (reference sequence). The CDR3 consists of 16 residues. V was trimmed by 0 bases and J by 6 bases, leaving 18 bases between them. CDR3 DNA: TGCAGTGCTAGAGAGGTAGGCCCTATCAGAGCCAATGAGCAGTTCTTC. This codes for CSAREVGPIRANEQFF.

This clonotype was seen at least ten times. The chain couples TRBV28 to TRBJ1-2; 10 bases are shared with TRBD1. This CDR3 contains 14 residues. The V and J ends lost 3 bases and 7 bases, in that order; junction bases with no gene match: 5. CDR1 and CDR2 from the germline V gene are MDHEN and SYDVKM. The CDR3 protein is CASSLTGGGFGYTF. The CDR3, as DNA: TGTGCCAGCAGTTTGACAGGGGGCGGGTTTGGCTACACCTTC.

For the CDR3, the DNA is TGCAGTGCGCCCACTAGCGAACCGAACACCGGGGAGCTGTTTTTT. Translated, it gives CSAPTSEPNTGELFF. The chain is built from TRBV20-1 and TRBJ2-2, with TRBD2 identical over 7 bases. The germline gives CDR1 DFQATT, CDR2 SNEGSKA (reference sequence). The CDR3 runs to 15 residues. J gave up 0 bases and V 6 bases, and 7 bases lay outside the gene matches.

A few counts support this clonotype. The chain recombines TRBV18 with TRBJ1-1; no reliable D call. The CDR3 length is 12 residues. Per germline, CDR1 KGHSH and CDR2 LQKENI. Trimming took 3 bases from V and 1 from J, leaving 3 bases between them. The CDR3 DNA is TGTGCCAGCTCACCGGAGAACACTGAAGCTTTCTTT. Its protein is CASSPENTEAFF.

This clonotype was seen only a few times. The J gene is TRBJ2-7, the V gene TRBV5-1, with TRBD1 matching over 8 bases. Trimming removed 5 bases from V and 3 bases from J; junction bases left unmatched: 4. The CDR3 consists of 13 residues. Per germline, CDR1 SGHRS and CDR2 YFSETQ. The chain's CDR3 is CASRTGGNYEQYF. CDR3 sequence (DNA): TGCGCCAGCAGAACAGGGGGGAACTACGAGCAGTACTTC.

At least ten counts were recorded for this clonotype. V gene TRBV29-1 combines with J gene TRBJ1-1; D is unclear. The germline gives CDR1 SQVTM, CDR2 ANQGSEA. The CDR3 has 12 residues. The V gene lost 0 bases and the J gene lost 8 bases, with 10 bases spanning the gap. CDR3 DNA: TGCAGCGTTGAAGACTCGACCAAGGAAGCTTTCTTT. Its protein product is CSVEDSTKEAFF.

The table lists this clonotype with a few counts. The chain has TRBV5-1 and TRBJ2-2; the match to TRBD2 covers 10 bases. V shed 4 bases, J shed 4 bases, and the junction held 16 bases outside the gene matches. From germline, CDR1 is SGHRS and CDR2 YFSETQ. CDR3 size: 19 residues. CDR3: CASSPVGTRTSGSTGELFF. Written as DNA, the CDR3 is TGCGCCAGCAGCCCCGTCGGGACCAGGACTAGCGGTAGCACCGGGGAGCTGTTTTTT.

The chain carries TRBV7-2 and TRBJ2-5, with D possibly matching TRBD2 (6 bases). The ends were cut back, 5 bases at V and 2 bases at J, with 18 bases in the middle. The germline CDR1 and CDR2 sequences are SGHTA and FQGNSA. This CDR3 comprises 16 residues. CDR3 loop: CASSLPGDPPQETQYF. For the CDR3, the DNA is TGTGCCAGCAGCCTCCCGGGGGACCCTCCTCAAGAGACCCAGTACTTC. Full variable domain (rest looked up from reference TRBV7-2 and TRBJ2-5): GAGVSQSPSNKVTEKGKDVELRCDPISGHTALYWYRQSLGQGLEFLIYFQGNSAPDKSGLPSDRFSAERTGGSVSTLTIQRTQQEDSAVYLCASSLPGDPPQETQYFGPGTRLLVL.

In its sample, this clonotype was seen a few times. The genes are TRBV6-5 and TRBJ1-2; 9 nucleotides align to TRBD1. V lost 2 bases to trimming and J lost 7 bases; unmatched junction nucleotides: 11. The CDR3 covers 16 residues. Germline V gives CDR1 MNHEY, CDR2 SVGAGI. In nucleotides, the CDR3 is TGTGCCAGCAGTTACGAACCGGGGACAGGGCTGGGTGGCTACACCTTC. Protein sequence: CASSYEPGTGLGGYTF.

The chain couples TRBV6-1 to TRBJ1-2, with 9 bases lining up with TRBD1. J was trimmed by 7 bases and V by 6 bases; bases with no gene match: 9. This CDR3 region has 14 residues. Germline V lookup: CDR1 MNHNS, CDR2 SASEGT. In DNA form, the CDR3 reads TGTGCCAGCAGCCGGGACAGGGTAATTGGTGGCTACACCTTC. This codes for CASSRDRVIGGYTF.

This clonotype has a count of ten or more. The J gene is TRBJ2-7, the V gene TRBV29-1; D remains ambiguous. Trimming removed 5 bases from V and 5 bases from J, with 16 bases in between. Per germline, CDR1 SQVTM and CDR2 ANQGSEA. The CDR3 totals 13 residues. This CDR3 reads CSVLQATVNEQYF. The CDR3 bases are TGCAGCGTTCTCCAAGCAACGGTGAACGAGCAGTACTTC.

A few counts support this clonotype. The rearrangement joins TRBV5-1 to TRBJ2-1; tentatively, D is TRBD1 or TRBD2 (5 bases each). The germline gives CDR1 SGHRS, CDR2 YFSETQ. The CDR3 contains 14 residues. Between the trimmed V and J ends, which lost 4 bases and 3 bases, there was a span of 11 bases. The CDR3 DNA follows: TGCGCCAGCAGCCTGTGGGGGTTCTACAATGAGCAGTTCTTC. It yields the protein CASSLWGFYNEQFF.

Of note for this clonotype: One end of the junction does not line up with germline, which may come from a read error. The chain employs TRBV27 and TRBJ1-2, with D tentatively TRBD1 (6 bases). CDR1 and CDR2 from the germline V gene are MNHEY and SMNVEV (reference sequence). The CDR3 loop spans 14 amino acids. The CDR3 sequence: CASSVSTGGYGYTF. The CDR3 nucleotides are TGTGCCAGCAGTGTATCGACAGGTGGCTATGGCTACACCTTC.

This clonotype was picked up many times. The chain carries TRBV7-8 and TRBJ2-7, with TRBD2 matching 7 bases. The CDR3 spans 13 residues. Germline V CDR1 and CDR2: SGHVS, FQNEAQ. J gave up 3 bases and V 6 bases, and 5 bases lay outside the gene matches. The chain's CDR3 is CASSRLAYYEQYF. The DNA of the CDR3 is TGTGCCAGCAGTCGACTAGCTTACTACGAGCAGTACTTC.

This clonotype was seen many times. The chain recombines TRBV29-1 with TRBJ2-7, with a weak D call TRBD1 (6 bases). The CDR3 runs to 11 residues. Germline assignment: CDR1 SQVTM and CDR2 ANQGSEA. Trimming removed 7 bases at V and 2 bases at J, with 9 bases between. This CDR3 is CSATGAYEQYF. Here the CDR3 DNA reads TGCAGCGCGACAGGCGCCTACGAGCAGTACTTC.

The chain links TRBV10-3 to TRBJ1-1, with D maybe TRBD1 (5 bases). Trimming shortened V by 4 bases and J by 4 bases, and 7 bases separated the two germline ends. Germline V CDR1 and CDR2: ENHRY, SYGVKD. The CDR3 is 12 residues long. CDR3 residues: CAISGGGTEAFF. Written as DNA, the CDR3 is TGTGCCATCAGTGGGGGGGGCACTGAAGCTTTCTTT.

As regards this clonotype: As the CDR3 is not closed by the conserved phenylalanine or tryptophan, this likely results from a read error. The chain joins TRBV20-1 to TRBJ1-1; TRBD1 aligns across 7 bases. This CDR3 comprises 15 residues. Unmatched junction bases numbered 9, after V lost 2 bases and J lost 3 bases. The germline CDR1 and CDR2 sequences are DFQATT and SNEGSKA (reference sequence). CDR3 nucleotides: TGCAGTGCTAGATACCAGGGGGAATACGACACTGAAGCTTTCTGT. Residues: CSARYQGEYDTEAFC.

The chain couples TRBV11-2 to TRBJ2-3, with D tentatively TRBD1 or TRBD2 (5 bases each). Germline lookup yields CDR1 SGHAT and CDR2 FQNNGV. V was clipped by 8 bases and J by 6 bases, with 15 bases between them. This CDR3 spans 13 amino acids. This chain's CDR3 is CASLLGTADTQYF. The CDR3 DNA follows: TGTGCCAGCTTACTGGGGACCGCGGATACGCAGTATTTT.

The chain employs TRBV7-9 and TRBJ2-5, with D maybe TRBD2 (5 bases). Germline lookup yields CDR1 SEHNR and CDR2 FQNEAQ (reference sequence). V gave up 6 bases and J gave up 5 bases, with 19 bases separating them. The CDR3 contains 15 residues. The CDR3 region has the DNA TGTGCCAGCAGTCAAGGACGGAGTCGGGGTGAGACCCAGTACTTC. Encoded protein: CASSQGRSRGETQYF. Full variable domain (outside the CDR3, taken from reference TRBV7-9 and TRBJ2-5): DTGVSQNPRHKITKRGQNVTFRCDPISEHNRLYWYRQTLGQGPEFLTYFQNEAQLEKSRLLSDRFSAERPKGSFSTLEIQRTEQGDSAMYLCASSQGRSRGETQYFGPGTRLLVL.

The V gene is TRBV7-6, the J gene TRBJ1-2; 7 bases are shared with TRBD1. The CDR3 extends over 17 amino acids. Germline assignment: CDR1 SGHVS and CDR2 FNYEAQ. With V trimmed by 1 base and J by 3 bases, 11 bases remained unmatched. CDR3 DNA sequence: TGTGCCAGCAGCTTAGGCCGTACAGGGGTCGGGGACTATGGCTACACCTTC. Amino acids: CASSLGRTGVGDYGYTF.

In this sample, this clonotype turned up many times. The chain is built from TRBV12-3 or TRBV12-4 and TRBJ2-7, with D unresolved. V was pared by 3 bases and J by 7 bases, with 10 bases between. This CDR3 region has 12 residues. CDR3 sequence (DNA): TGTGCCAGCAGTTTCGAAATAGATGAGCAGTACTTC. Translating it yields CASSFEIDEQYF.

The chain is built from TRBV7-3 and TRBJ2-5; possible D gene TRBD1, 6 bases. The CDR3 contains 17 residues. The V and J ends lost 0 bases and 0 bases respectively, with 14 bases between them. Germline values: CDR1 SGHTA, CDR2 FQGTGA. As DNA, the CDR3 is TGTGCCAGCAGCTTAACGCGGCACCAGGGGTACCAAGAGACCCAGTACTTC. The encoded protein is CASSLTRHQGYQETQYF.

This clonotype showed up just a few times. The CDR3 here is CASSFGTTGVTEAFF. The CDR3 nucleotides are TGTGCCAGCAGTTTCGGGACGACAGGGGTTACTGAAGCTTTCTTT. This sequence joins TRBV27 and TRBJ1-1; 8 bases match TRBD1. Trimming at V came to 3 bases and at J to 5 bases, leaving 8 bases not matched to a gene. The CDR3 covers 15 residues. CDR1 is MNHEY and CDR2 is SMNVEV in the germline V gene (reference sequence).

This chain uses TRBV12-3 or TRBV12-4 with TRBJ2-2; D remains unclear. The CDR3 has 13 amino acids. V shed 5 bases and J shed 4 bases, with 8 bases lying between them. CDR3 loop: CASSPSFTGELFF. For the CDR3, the DNA is TGTGCCAGCAGTCCAAGTTTCACCGGGGAGCTGTTTTTT.

A few counts support this clonotype. The CDR3 sequence: CASSSGQDYGYTF. DNA of the CDR3: TGTGCCAGCAGCTCCGGACAGGACTATGGCTACACCTTC. This chain uses TRBV7-3 with TRBJ1-2; 7 bases match TRBD1. V shed 4 bases and J 3 bases; nucleotides not matched to a gene: 2. Germline V lookup: CDR1 SGHTA, CDR2 FQGTGA. There are 13 residues in the CDR3.

This chain links TRBV1 with TRBJ1-5. TRBV1 is termed a pseudogene. This CDR3 is 18 amino acids long. The CDR3 reads CTSSQVCGRAPSNQPQHF. DNA of the CDR3: TGCACCAGCAGCCAAGTCTGCGGCAGGGCACCTAGCAATCAGCCCCAGCATTTT.

The CDR3 loop reads CASRTSTSPLDTQYF. The CDR3 DNA reads as TGTGCCAGCAGAACCTCGACTAGTCCCCTGGATACGCAGTATTTT. This chain uses TRBV7-8 with TRBJ2-3, with a possible D match to TRBD2 (6 bases). This CDR3 spans 15 amino acids. V lost 6 bases, J lost 6 bases, and 19 bases lay in between. The germline V gene encodes CDR1 SGHVS and CDR2 FQNEAQ. Looking up the rest from reference TRBV7-8 and TRBJ2-3 gives the full variable domain: GAGVSQSPRYKVAKRGQDVALRCDPISGHVSLFWYQQALGQGPEFLTYFQNEAQLDKSGLPSDRFFAERPEGSVSTLKIQRTQQEDSAVYLCASRTSTSPLDTQYFGPGTRLTVL.